The sequence of this TCR beta chain was determined in a study of Ad26.COV2.S vaccination and SARS-CoV-2 variants. Points from the study as a whole: The TCR breadth and depth analyses may have understated or missed part of the total T cell responses.

The table came from immunoSEQ multiplex PCR; TCRdb's copy has only in-frame clones and leaves some out. The sample carries around 450,000 clones, 90% recorded once. Germline-derived CDR1 and CDR2 are SGDLS and YYNGEE. This CDR3 is built from 14 residues. The V gene end was trimmed by 4 bases and the J gene end by 5 bases; junction bases not matched to a gene: 8. Note on this clone: What it binds is unknown.

The treatment is: some 20 received Ad26.COV2.S at low or high dose, single or two shots; 5 received placebo; per-sample allocation not given. Samples analyzed were those drawn on day 63 after the first vaccine or placebo injection. The receptor was isolated from a person between 18 and 59 years old who received the Ad26.COV2.S COVID-19 vaccine or a placebo. The sample in question was peripheral blood, obtained in a trial of Ad26.COV2.S vaccine versus placebo. The chain combines TRBV9 with TRBJ1-2; 7 bases are a match to TRBD1. This CDR3 reads CASSPQGGVYGYTF. The DNA for the CDR3 is TGTGCCAGCAGCCCCCAGGGGGGCGTATATGGCTACACCTTC.